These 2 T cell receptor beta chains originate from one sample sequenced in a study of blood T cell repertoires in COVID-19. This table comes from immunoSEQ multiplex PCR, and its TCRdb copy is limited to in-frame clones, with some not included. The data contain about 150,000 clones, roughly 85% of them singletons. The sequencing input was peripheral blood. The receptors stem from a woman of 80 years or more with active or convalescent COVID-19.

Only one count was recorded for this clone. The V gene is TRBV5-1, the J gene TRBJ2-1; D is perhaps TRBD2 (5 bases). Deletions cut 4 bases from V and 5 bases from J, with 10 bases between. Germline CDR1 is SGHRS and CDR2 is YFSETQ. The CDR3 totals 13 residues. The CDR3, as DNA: TGCGCCAGCAGCGCCGGGATTCACAATGAGCAGTTCTTC. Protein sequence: CASSAGIHNEQFF.

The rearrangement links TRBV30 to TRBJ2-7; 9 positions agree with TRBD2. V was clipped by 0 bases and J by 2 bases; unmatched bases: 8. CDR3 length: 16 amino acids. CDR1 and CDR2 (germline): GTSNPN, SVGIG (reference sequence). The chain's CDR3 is CAWSVGLTSGAYEQYF. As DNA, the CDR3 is TGTGCCTGGAGTGTGGGGCTGACTAGCGGAGCCTACGAGCAGTACTTC.